Following are 10 T cell receptor beta chains from one sample sequenced in a study of blood T cell repertoires in COVID-19. The data were produced by immunoSEQ multiplex PCR, yet TCRdb's version contains in-frame clones alone and is incomplete. The sample consists of 65,000 to 85,000 clones, about nine tenths of them appearing once. What was sequenced was peripheral blood. The receptors come from a human donor in a cohort sampled during active COVID-19.

The chain has TRBV6-2 or TRBV6-3 and TRBJ2-6; weak D call: TRBD2 (5 bases). CDR1 MNHEY and CDR2 SVGEGT come from the germline V gene. V was pared by 4 bases and J by 2 bases, with 12 bases between. The CDR3 length is 16 residues. The CDR3 DNA reads as TGTGCCAGCAGTTCCCAAGCGGCTCCTGGGGCCAACGTCCTGACTTTC. This sequence encodes CASSSQAAPGANVLTF.

This clone was seen only a few times. This sequence joins TRBV7-2 and TRBJ1-3, with a possible D match to TRBD1 (6 bases). The CDR3 runs to 16 residues. Trimming took 5 bases from V and 3 from J, leaving 17 bases between them. Germline loops: CDR1 SGHTA, CDR2 FQGNSA. The chain's CDR3 is CASSPGTGRGGNTIYF. CDR3 coding DNA: TGTGCCAGCAGCCCCGGGACGGGCAGGGGTGGAAACACCATATATTTT.

This sequence joins TRBV6-2 or TRBV6-3 and TRBJ2-2; 7 bases are a match to TRBD2. V dropped 5 bases and J dropped 6; count of bases not matched to a gene: 6. Germline values: CDR1 MNHEY, CDR2 SVGEGT. The CDR3 extends over 14 amino acids. CDR3 residues: CASSTSTSAGELFF. CDR3 coding DNA: TGTGCCAGCAGTACTTCCACTAGCGCCGGGGAGCTGTTTTTT.

This chain links TRBV7-2 with TRBJ1-2; tentative D call: TRBD1 (6 bases). CDR3 length equals 14 residues. The germline V and J ends were trimmed by 5 bases and 2 bases, with 12 bases remaining between them. Germline-derived CDR1 and CDR2 are SGHTA and FQGNSA. The CDR3 bases are TGTGCCAGCAGCGTACCCCAGGGGAACTATGGCTACACCTTC. Its protein is CASSVPQGNYGYTF.

The chain has TRBV30 and TRBJ1-6; 7 bases are shared with TRBD1. V was clipped by 5 bases and J by 7 bases; unmatched bases: 8. Looked up from germline, CDR1 is GTSNPN and CDR2 is SVGIG (reference sequence). The CDR3 spans 14 residues. DNA of the CDR3: TGTGCCTGGGGCCGGGACAGACTCAATTCACCCCTCCACTTT. It encodes CAWGRDRLNSPLHF.

V is TRBV5-1 and J is TRBJ2-6; 9 positions agree with TRBD1. Germline CDR1 reads SGHRS; CDR2 reads YFSETQ. The V and J ends lost 4 bases and 4 bases, in that order; junction bases with no gene match: 6. CDR3 length: 16 residues. The CDR3 region has the DNA TGCGCCAGCAGCCTCGGGACAGGGTCCGGGGCCAACGTCCTGACTTTC. Protein sequence: CASSLGTGSGANVLTF.

This sequence joins TRBV20-1 and TRBJ2-3; unclear D gene. Trimming took 3 bases from V and 0 from J, leaving 10 bases between them. The CDR3 covers 14 residues. From germline, CDR1 is DFQATT and CDR2 SNEGSKA (reference sequence). The CDR3 DNA reads TGCAGTGCTAGTGTTGGAGCTAGCACAGATACGCAGTATTTT. Protein sequence: CSASVGASTDTQYF.

The chain employs TRBV18 and TRBJ1-5; 9 bases are a match to TRBD1. The CDR3 is 15 residues long. Germline values: CDR1 KGHSH, CDR2 LQKENI. V trimming: 3 bases; J trimming: 3 bases; junction bases outside the gene matches: 3. CDR3 DNA: TGTGCCAGCTCACCGGGGACAGGGACCAATCAGCCCCAGCATTTT. It specifies CASSPGTGTNQPQHF.

This clone was detected a few times. This chain connects TRBV27 to TRBJ1-6; D gene unclear. There are 14 residues in the CDR3. CDR1 is MNHEY and CDR2 is SMNVEV in the germline V gene (reference sequence). V lost 3 bases, J lost 7 bases, and 10 bases lay in between. CDR3 region: CASSFAGFNSPLHF. Here the CDR3 DNA reads TGTGCCAGCAGTTTTGCAGGATTCAATTCACCCCTCCACTTT.

The chain combines TRBV7-2 with TRBJ2-7; possible D gene TRBD2, 7 bases. Germline assignment: CDR1 SGHTA and CDR2 FQGNSA. Trimming stripped 1 base from V and 7 bases from J, with 17 bases between. The CDR3 is 15 residues long. The CDR3 region has the DNA TGTGCCAGCAGCTTAGTAATACGGGGGGCGGGAGAGCAGTACTTC. Translated: CASSLVIRGAGEQYF.